Shown below are 16 T cell receptor beta chains from a single sample sequenced in a study of graft-versus-host responses after intestinal transplantation. Data came from immunoSEQ multiplex PCR; TCRdb stores just in-frame clones and leaves some out. The table has about 4,900 clones, over 25% seen once; the top ten hold approximately 7%. Responder cells labeled with CFSE (200,000) were co-plated with irradiated stimulator cells labeled with violet dye (200,000). The material sequenced was alloreactive CD8+ T cells from a mixed lymphocyte reaction culture, taken before intestinal transplant. Stated subset: CFSE-low proliferating T cells sorted from approximately six-day pre-transplant mixed lymphocyte reaction (GvH or HvG direction). These receptors originate from a human patient who received an intestinal transplant.

This clone was detected a few times. The CDR3 protein is CASSSYATSGKAGNEQFF. The CDR3 coding sequence is TGTGCCAGCAGCTCATACGCGACTAGCGGGAAAGCCGGGAATGAGCAGTTCTTC. V and J are TRBV7-3 and TRBJ2-1, with 11 positions matching TRBD2. Germline loops: CDR1 SGHTA, CDR2 FQGTGA. Germline trimming cut 4 bases from V and 7 bases from J; bases unmatched to any gene: 15. This CDR3 has 18 residues.

This clone is labeled medium-sized (0.01 to 0.1%). The rearrangement links TRBV4-1 to TRBJ1-1; TRBD1 matches at 10 bases. With V trimmed by 2 bases and J by 4 bases, 4 bases remained unmatched. CDR3 length equals 15 residues. Germline-derived CDR1 and CDR2 are MGHRA and YSYEKL. The CDR3 DNA reads as TGCGCCAGCAGCCAAACCGGGACAGGGGCCACTGAAGCTTTCTTT. Its translation: CASSQTGTGATEAFF.

This chain joins TRBV27 and TRBJ2-5; 7 bases fit TRBD1. The J call is in doubt because the DNA end fits TRBJ2-7 better. The CDR3 runs 14 residues. CDR1 is MNHEY, CDR2 SMNVEV, per germline (reference sequence). CDR3 bases: TGTGCCAGCAGTTCACCGACAGGGTCCTACGAGCAGTACTTC. Translating gives CASSSPTGSYEQYF.

To note about this clone: The sample contains more than one DNA sequence encoding this CDR3. This sequence joins TRBV6-5 and TRBJ2-7, with D possibly TRBD2 on 6 matching bases. The CDR3 has 14 residues. CDR1 and CDR2 from the germline V gene are MNHEY and SVGAGI. The V and J ends lost 2 bases and 3 bases respectively, with 11 bases between them. Here the CDR3 reads CASSYGAGHYEQYF. CDR3 coding DNA: TGTGCCAGCAGTTACGGGGCGGGGCACTACGAGCAGTACTTC.

V and J are TRBV5-1 and TRBJ1-1; 11 nucleotides line up with TRBD1. Germline values: CDR1 SGHRS, CDR2 YFSETQ. Germline trimming cut 3 bases from V and 4 bases from J; bases unmatched to any gene: 5. The CDR3 sequence is 15 residues long. The CDR3, as DNA: TGCGCCAGCAGCTCCGGGACAGGGGGACGCACTGAAGCTTTCTTT. Its protein product is CASSSGTGGRTEAFF.

The rearrangement joins TRBV5-1 to TRBJ2-5, with a possible D match to TRBD1 (6 bases). The V end was cut by 5 bases, the J end by 3 bases, with 14 bases between. CDR1 and CDR2 from the germline V gene are SGHRS and YFSETQ. The CDR3 is made up of 14 amino acids. In DNA, the CDR3 is TGCGCCAGCAGTCCAGGGGTTGGGAAAGAGACCCAGTACTTC. It codes for CASSPGVGKETQYF.

This clone was seen a few times. This chain links TRBV19 with TRBJ1-1, with 7 bases identical to TRBD1. The CDR3 spans 12 residues. The germline V gene has CDR1 LNHDA and CDR2 SQIVND (reference sequence). The J segment lost 4 bases and the V segment lost 7 bases, leaving 3 bases of the junction unmatched. Here the CDR3 reads CASTQGITEAFF. The DNA for the CDR3 is TGTGCCAGTACACAGGGGATCACTGAAGCTTTCTTT.

This clone is termed medium-sized. The chain employs TRBV21-1 and TRBJ2-7; the D segment call TRBD2 is taken from the table without a DNA check. TRBV21-1 is a pseudogene locus. This CDR3 is 18 amino acids long. The DNA of the CDR3 is TGTGCCAGCAGCACCAGGTTAAAAGTGGGAGGGAGCTACTGCGAGCAGTACTTC. Amino acid sequence: CASSTRLKVGGSYCEQYF.

The rearrangement joins TRBV5-1 to TRBJ1-5; 9 bases map to TRBD1. J lost 3 bases, V lost 4 bases, and 8 bases had no gene match. In germline, CDR1 is SGHRS, CDR2 YFSETQ. The CDR3 contains 16 residues. The CDR3 sequence is CASSPGQGQVNQPQHF. CDR3 nucleotides: TGCGCCAGCAGCCCGGGACAGGGACAAGTCAATCAGCCCCAGCATTTT.

About this clone: An end of the junction differs from the germline gene, which may be a read error. The J gene is TRBJ2-1, the V gene TRBV7-7; D call uncertain. Germline-derived CDR1 and CDR2 are SSHAT and FNYEAQ (reference sequence). CDR3 size: 13 residues. DNA of the CDR3: TGTGCTAGCAGCTCTTACCCCTCCAACGAGCAGTTCTTC. It yields the protein CASSSYPSNEQFF. The full variable domain, with the rest looked up from reference TRBV7-7 and TRBJ2-1, is GAGVSQSPRYKVTKRGQDVTLRCDPISSHATLYWYQQALGQGPEFLTYFNYEAQPDKSGLPSDRFSAERPEGSISTLTIQRTEQRDSAMYRCASSSYPSNEQFFGPGTRLTVL.

This clone turned up a few times. CDR3 region: CASSESDRSVYNEQFF. The CDR3 DNA follows: TGTGCCAGCAGTGAAAGTGACAGATCCGTCTACAATGAGCAGTTCTTC. The chain joins TRBV6-1 to TRBJ2-1; D is possibly TRBD1 (5 bases). Germline V gives CDR1 MNHNS, CDR2 SASEGT. The CDR3 runs 16 residues. Deletions cut 2 bases from V and 3 bases from J, with 14 bases between.

DNA for the CDR3: TGTGCCTGGTTTAGCCAGTGTTATAGAAAGACCTATGGCTACACCTTC. Amino acid sequence: CAWFSQCYRKTYGYTF. V usage is TRBV30 and J usage is TRBJ1-2; D is unclear. Trimming shortened V by 5 bases and J by 4 bases, and 23 bases separated the two germline ends. The germline CDR1 and CDR2 sequences are GTSNPN and SVGIG (reference sequence). The CDR3 has 16 residues.

V and J are TRBV12-2 and TRBJ2-2; the DNA was not compared with TRBD2, the D call given in the table. TRBV12-2 is given as a pseudogene. This CDR3 spans 16 amino acids. The chain's CDR3 is CASRPRLAGSTGELFF. In DNA form, the CDR3 reads TGTGCAAGTCGCCCGCGACTAGCGGGGTCTACCGGGGAGCTGTTTTTT.

By sample share, this clone is large (0.1 to 1%). The V gene is TRBV27, the J gene TRBJ2-2; 11 bases are a match to TRBD1. V gave up 1 base and J gave up 5 bases; unmatched junction bases: 6. Per germline, CDR1 MNHEY and CDR2 SMNVEV (reference sequence). This CDR3 has 17 residues. The CDR3 here is CASSLWTGGAETGELFF. The CDR3 DNA reads as TGTGCCAGCAGTTTATGGACAGGGGGCGCCGAAACCGGGGAGCTGTTTTTT.

This clone is labeled large. The chain links TRBV27 to TRBJ1-1; D possibly corresponds to TRBD1 (5 bases). This CDR3 has 14 residues. V lost 1 base and J lost 4, with 10 bases in between. Germline V gene sequence: CDR1 MNHEY, CDR2 SMNVEV (reference sequence). CDR3 residues: CASSLWTGGTEAFF. The CDR3 nucleotides read TGTGCCAGCAGTTTATGGACCGGGGGCACTGAAGCTTTCTTT.

This clone appeared a few times. This chain links TRBV11-3 with TRBJ2-7; possibly TRBD2 for D (5 bases). Trimming stripped 5 bases from V and 1 base from J, with 9 bases between. The CDR3 has 13 residues. CDR1 and CDR2 from the germline V gene are SGHNT and YENEEA. The CDR3 is CASSVGSSYEQYF. The CDR3 DNA is TGTGCCAGCAGCGTTGGGAGTTCCTACGAGCAGTACTTC.